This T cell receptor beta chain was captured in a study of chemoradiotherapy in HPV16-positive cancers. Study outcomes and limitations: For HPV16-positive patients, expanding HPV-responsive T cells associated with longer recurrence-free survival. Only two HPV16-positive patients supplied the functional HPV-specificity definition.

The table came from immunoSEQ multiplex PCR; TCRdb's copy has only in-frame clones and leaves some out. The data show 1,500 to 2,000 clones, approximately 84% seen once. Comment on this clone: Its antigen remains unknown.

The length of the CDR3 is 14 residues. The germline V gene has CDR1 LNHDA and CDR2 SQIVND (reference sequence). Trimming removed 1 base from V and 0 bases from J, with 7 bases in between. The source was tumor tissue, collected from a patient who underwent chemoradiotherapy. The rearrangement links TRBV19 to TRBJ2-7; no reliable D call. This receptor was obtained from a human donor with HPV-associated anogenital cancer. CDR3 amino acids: CASSIGGSSYEQYF. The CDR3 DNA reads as TGTGCCAGTAGTATAGGGGGATCCTCCTACGAGCAGTACTTC.